The source of this TCR beta chain is a study of blood T cell repertoires in COVID-19. This CDR3 contains 13 residues. Trimming stripped 4 bases from V and 6 bases from J, with 12 bases between. From germline, CDR1 is SGHDN and CDR2 FVKESK. Generated by immunoSEQ multiplex PCR, the TCRdb table keeps only in-frame clones and is missing some. The sample shows some 350,000 clones, around 87% of them seen only once. The clonotype originates from a woman aged 25 to 39 who had recovered from COVID-19. This sequence joins TRBV14 and TRBJ1-1; possibly TRBD1 for D (5 bases). Sequencing used PBMCs or T cells enriched from blood (not recorded which). As DNA, the CDR3 is TGTGCCAGCAGCCCCACCGCGGGGGCTGAAGCTTTCTTT. Residues: CASSPTAGAEAFF.